The sequence of this TCR beta chain was determined in a study of cytomegalovirus exposure and HLA in healthy donors. Study-wide results and caveats: TCR beta sequences numbering around 15,000 were associated with HLA alleles at 0.05 false discovery rate in a later analysis. An assumption of roughly uniform sequencing depth across donors underlay the presence/absence analyses.

The CDR3 covers 16 residues. Losses at the gene ends were 0 bases for V and 3 bases for J; bases not matched to a gene: 6. Germline CDR1 is SGDLS and CDR2 is YYNGEE. Notes on this clone: Its antigen is as yet unknown.

It was with 60 Vbeta and 13 Jbeta primers that the PCR ran. Per the original data handling: Unique TCR beta chains totaled roughly 80 million in a later count, with roughly 11 million of them shared. Assay: immunoSEQ multiplex PCR; the TCRdb copy retains only in-frame clones and omits some. Clone size and the V and J calls come from that table; the DNA yielded D and trimming. The table lists around 180,000 clones, roughly 84% of them singletons. The receptor's source is a boy aged 5-17 years in good health and CMV-seronegative. The chain couples TRBV9 to TRBJ2-5; 9 nucleotides line up with TRBD2. Input material: PBMCs. The CDR3 loop reads CASSVGSGGFEETQYF. DNA of the CDR3: TGTGCCAGCAGCGTAGGGAGCGGGGGGTTCGAAGAGACCCAGTACTTC.